Presented here are 23 T cell receptor beta chains from one specimen sequenced in a study of low-dose radiotherapy and immunotherapy resistance in tumors. The time point here: before trial treatment. cDNA synthesis used a TRAV/TRBV-specific primer set for both chains. TCRs underwent around 20 PCR cycles of amplification with a constant-region primer and V-primer adapter. TCRdb called the reads again in MiXCR, with one record for every CDR3 protein. The sample records 59,000 or so distinct CDR3 sequences, about 26% being singletons. This sample comprised PBMCs, obtained before treatment. These receptors came from a male donor with rectosigmoid adenocarcinoma.

This clonotype was observed many times. This chain connects TRBV20-1 to TRBJ2-7; possibly TRBD1 or TRBD2 for D (5 bases each). This CDR3 has 14 residues. V shed 4 bases and J shed 7 bases, with 20 bases lying between them. The germline V gene has CDR1 DFQATT and CDR2 SNEGSKA (reference sequence). The CDR3 DNA reads as TGCAGTGCTATACGTCCGGGGCTAGGTGGGGAGCAGTACTTC. This gives the protein CSAIRPGLGGEQYF.

This clonotype was counted only a few times. The chain joins TRBV28 to TRBJ1-1; 7 bases are shared with TRBD1. CDR3 length: 13 amino acids. Trimming removed 11 bases from V and 1 base from J; junction bases left unmatched: 7. Per the germline V gene, CDR1 is MDHEN and CDR2 is SYDVKM. The CDR3 DNA sequence: TGTGCCGGCACGAGACAGGGGAACACTGAAGCTTTCTTT. Protein: CAGTRQGNTEAFF.

This clonotype appeared many times. The chain employs TRBV28 and TRBJ1-5; the D is unclear. The V gene lost 5 bases and the J gene lost 3 bases, with 5 bases spanning the gap. The CDR3 sequence is 12 residues long. Per germline, CDR1 MDHEN and CDR2 SYDVKM. The CDR3 nucleotides are TGTGCCAGCAGTCCCCTCAATCAGCCCCAGCATTTT. Encoded protein: CASSPLNQPQHF.

The V gene is TRBV5-1, the J gene TRBJ2-2, with 10 positions matching TRBD1. The J segment lost 3 bases and the V segment lost 4 bases, leaving 3 bases of the junction unmatched. Germline V gives CDR1 SGHRS, CDR2 YFSETQ. The CDR3 loop spans 15 amino acids. Here the CDR3 reads CASSGTGADTGELFF. The CDR3 nucleotides read TGCGCCAGCAGCGGGACAGGGGCGGACACCGGGGAGCTGTTTTTT.

This clonotype was detected many times. This sequence joins TRBV6-2 or TRBV6-3 and TRBJ1-6; D is uncertain. The CDR3 has 13 amino acids. Trimming took off 8 bases at V and 9 bases at J, with 14 bases between the two ends. Germline-derived CDR1 and CDR2 are MNHEY and SVGEGT. The CDR3 bases are TGTGCCAGCGGAACGAAAATGATTTCACCCCTCCACTTT. Translated: CASGTKMISPLHF.

This clonotype was seen repeatedly, ten times or more. CDR3 region: CASSSRTSSGYEQYF. CDR3 sequence (DNA): TGTGCCAGCAGCTCTCGGACTAGCTCGGGCTACGAGCAGTACTTC. The chain combines TRBV7-2 with TRBJ2-7; TRBD2 agrees at 8 bases. Germline V gene sequence: CDR1 SGHTA, CDR2 FQGNSA. Trimming took 4 bases from V and 3 from J; bases not matched to a gene: 8. The CDR3 is 15 amino acids.

This clonotype came up many times. The chain combines TRBV5-4 with TRBJ2-5; 10 nucleotides align to TRBD2. The CDR3 totals 16 residues. Germline V CDR1 and CDR2: SGHNT, YYREEE (reference sequence). J lost 1 base, V lost 3 bases, and 6 bases had no gene match. In DNA form, the CDR3 reads TGTGCCAGCAGCTCTTATAGCGGGAGGTTCCAAGAGACCCAGTACTTC. Translating gives CASSSYSGRFQETQYF.

This clonotype showed up many times. The chain combines TRBV19 with TRBJ2-7; unclear D gene. The CDR3 has 15 residues. Per germline, CDR1 LNHDA and CDR2 SQIVND (reference sequence). V lost 5 bases and J 2 bases, leaving 16 bases between the germline ends. In DNA form, the CDR3 reads TGTGCCAGTAGTTCCCCGGGCCAGTACCCCTACGAGCAGTACTTC. Its protein is CASSSPGQYPYEQYF.

This clonotype was recorded many times. The CDR3 nucleotides are TGTGCCAGCAGCACAACCAGCGGGAGGGCCTTCAATGAGCAGTTCTTC. Its translation: CASSTTSGRAFNEQFF. The chain links TRBV13 to TRBJ2-1; 10 bases align to TRBD2. From germline, CDR1 is PRHDT and CDR2 FYEKMQ (reference sequence). The CDR3 spans 16 residues. V was pared by 5 bases and J by 6 bases, with 10 bases of the junction left unmatched.

In its sample, this clonotype was seen many times. J is TRBJ2-1 and V is TRBV6-5; TRBD1 matches 10 bases. With 4 bases clipped from V and 5 bases from J, the junction kept 5 bases outside the gene matches. This CDR3 comprises 15 residues. Germline V gene data show CDR1 as MNHEY and CDR2 as SVGAGI. In DNA, the CDR3 is TGTGCCAGCAGTTCAGCCGGGACAGGGGACAATGAGCAGTTCTTC. Translating it yields CASSSAGTGDNEQFF.

Worth noting for this clonotype: A far larger clone is off by one base, so a read error is likely. The conserved phenylalanine or tryptophan is not found at the CDR3 terminus, so this likely reflects a read error. The DNA is omitted, as the CDR3 cannot be located on it reliably, and the CDR3 follows TCRdb's listing. The V call is TRBV21-1, the J call TRBJ2-6; the DNA was not compared with TRBD1, the D call given in the table. TRBV21-1 is classified as a pseudogene. 20 amino acids form the CDR3, both terminal residues included. The CDR3 region is CASSQDRTTHISSGANVLTL.

This clonotype was seen repeatedly, ten times or more. The J gene is TRBJ2-5, the V gene TRBV27; a weak D match, TRBD2 (6 bases). Germline assignment: CDR1 MNHEY and CDR2 SMNVEV (reference sequence). The CDR3 length is 15 residues. V lost 9 bases and J 2 bases, leaving 19 bases between the germline ends. In nucleotides, the CDR3 is TGTGCCAGTCCCCCGGGAAACGGGAGACAAGAGACCCAGTACTTC. This encodes CASPPGNGRQETQYF.

Of note for this clonotype: A far larger clone is one base from this, pointing to a likely read error. The chain couples TRBV28 to TRBJ2-7, with 7 bases aligning to TRBD1. This CDR3 is built from 15 residues. Germline values: CDR1 MDHEN, CDR2 SYDVKM. V was pared by 5 bases and J by 7 bases, with 14 bases of the junction left unmatched. In DNA form, the CDR3 reads TGTGCCAGCAGTCAAGACAGGGTACAGGACAGGGAGCAGTACTTC. It is translated as CASSQDRVQDREQYF.

This clonotype was recorded at least ten times. The chain combines TRBV11-2 with TRBJ1-1; D unresolved. This CDR3 is built from 11 residues. The V gene lost 3 bases and the J gene lost 8 bases, with 7 bases spanning the gap. Germline V CDR1 and CDR2: SGHAT, FQNNGV. The CDR3, as DNA: TGTGCCAGCAGCTTCGAGTCGGAAGCTTTCTTT. Translating it yields CASSFESEAFF.

This clonotype has ten or more counts. The chain couples TRBV5-6 to TRBJ2-7; TRBD1 matches at 8 bases. The V and J ends lost 3 bases and 7 bases, in that order; junction bases with no gene match: 3. The CDR3 length is 12 residues. Germline lookup yields CDR1 SGHDT and CDR2 YYEEEE. CDR3 amino acids: CASSWTGSEQYF. The CDR3 DNA reads as TGTGCCAGCAGCTGGACAGGGTCGGAGCAGTACTTC. Full variable domain (rest looked up from reference TRBV5-6 and TRBJ2-7): DAGVTQSPTHLIKTRGQQVTLRCSPKSGHDTVSWYQQALGQGPQFIFQYYEEEERQRGNFPDRFSGHQFPNYSSELNVNALLLGDSALYLCASSWTGSEQYFGPGTRLTVT.

By share, this clonotype counts as medium-sized. The V call is TRBV28, the J call TRBJ2-1, with a possible D match to TRBD1 (5 bases). CDR1 and CDR2 from the germline V gene are MDHEN and SYDVKM. CDR3 size: 15 residues. Trimming cost V 2 bases and J 2 bases, with 10 bases left between them. The CDR3 coding sequence is TGTGCCAGCAGTTTAGGTGGGGCAACCTACAATGAGCAGTTCTTC. It encodes CASSLGGATYNEQFF.

This clonotype occurred many times. V usage is TRBV3-1 and J usage is TRBJ2-1; 8 bases fit TRBD2. J lost 1 base, V lost 4 bases, and 9 bases had no gene match. This CDR3 contains 17 residues. Germline V gene lookup returns CDR1 LGHDT and CDR2 YNNKEL (reference sequence). The CDR3: CASSPEATSGSYNEQFF. The DNA of the CDR3 is TGTGCCAGCAGCCCCGAGGCAACTAGCGGTTCCTACAATGAGCAGTTCTTC.

Ten or more counts support this clonotype. The CDR3 protein is CASSLEGPYSNQPQHF. In DNA, the CDR3 is TGCGCCAGCAGCTTGGAAGGGCCGTATAGCAATCAGCCCCAGCATTTT. The J gene is TRBJ1-5, the V gene TRBV5-1; D is undetermined. The CDR3 is 16 amino acids. Germline CDR1 and CDR2: SGHRS and YFSETQ. The ends were cut back, 0 bases at V and 0 bases at J, with 10 bases in the middle.

At least ten counts were recorded for this clonotype. This chain uses TRBV7-2 with TRBJ2-1; D is unresolved. Germline values: CDR1 SGHTA, CDR2 FQGNSA. This CDR3 has 13 amino acids. V was shortened by 1 base and J by 7 bases, with 8 bases between the two germline ends. Here the CDR3 DNA reads TGTGCCAGCAGCTTAGACGTCATAAATGAGCAGTTCTTC. It is translated as CASSLDVINEQFF.

The chain combines TRBV12-3 or TRBV12-4 with TRBJ1-5; the D is unclear. This CDR3 contains 13 residues. The ends were cut back, 2 bases at V and 5 bases at J, with 7 bases in the middle. This CDR3 reads CASSLRVHQPQHF. Here the CDR3 DNA reads TGTGCCAGCAGTTTAAGAGTACATCAGCCCCAGCATTTT.

At least ten counts were recorded for this clonotype. The V call is TRBV6-2 or TRBV6-3, the J call TRBJ2-7; 8 bases match TRBD1. The CDR3 loop spans 17 amino acids. The V gene end was trimmed by 6 bases and the J gene end by 5 bases; junction bases not matched to a gene: 18. Germline values: CDR1 MNHEY, CDR2 SVGEGT. The CDR3 nucleotides are TGTGCCAGCAGACTTCAGGGGGCGTTTGGGCCGGGAGACGAGCAGTACTTC. Its protein is CASRLQGAFGPGDEQYF.

The rearrangement uses TRBV28 and TRBJ2-1; 9 bases agree with TRBD1. Germline trimming cut 11 bases from V and 15 bases from J; bases unmatched to any gene: 5. CDR3 length equals 9 residues. Germline values: CDR1 MDHEN, CDR2 SYDVKM. The CDR3: CAEAGQGFF. CDR3 coding DNA: TGTGCCGAGGCGGGACAGGGGTTCTTC. Full variable domain (rest looked up from reference TRBV28 and TRBJ2-1): DVKVTQSSRYLVKRTGEKVFLECVQDMDHENMFWYRQDPGLGLRLIYFSYDVKMKEKGDIPEGYSVSREKKERFSLILESASTNQTSMYLCAEAGQGFFGPGTRLTVL.

Many counts were recorded for this clonotype. This chain joins TRBV10-3 and TRBJ1-5; D is unresolved. Germline CDR1 is ENHRY and CDR2 is SYGVKD. V was pared by 0 bases and J by 2 bases, with 8 bases between. This CDR3 has 15 residues. The CDR3 sequence: CAISESEVRNQPQHF. In DNA form, the CDR3 reads TGTGCCATCAGTGAGTCGGAGGTCCGCAATCAGCCCCAGCATTTT.